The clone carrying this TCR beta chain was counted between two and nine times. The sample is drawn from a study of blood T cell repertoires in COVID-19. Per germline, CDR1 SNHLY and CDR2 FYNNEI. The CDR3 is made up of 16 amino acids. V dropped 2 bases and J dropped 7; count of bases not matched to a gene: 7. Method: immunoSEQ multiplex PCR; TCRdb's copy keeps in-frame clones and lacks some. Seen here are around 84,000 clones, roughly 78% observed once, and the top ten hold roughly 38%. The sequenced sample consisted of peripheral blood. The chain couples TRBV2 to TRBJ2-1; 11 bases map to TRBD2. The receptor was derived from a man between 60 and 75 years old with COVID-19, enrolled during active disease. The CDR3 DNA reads TGTGCCAGCAGTGAACTAGCGGGGGGCCCGCTGAATGAGCAGTTCTTC. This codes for CASSELAGGPLNEQFF.